These 18 T cell receptor beta chains were all obtained from the same sample, sequenced in a study of patients and donors after allogeneic stem cell transplantation. TCRdb re-called the RT-PCR reads with MiXCR, one entry per CDR3 protein. This sample has some 960,000 distinct CDR3 sequences, with roughly 18% found just once. The source material was blood, either unsorted or a sorted T cell fraction (not recorded which). The receptors stem from a human donor who was either an allogeneic HSCT recipient or a stem cell or donor lymphocyte infusion donor (not recorded which). It is not recorded whose cells these are; they may come from a transplant donor.

The rearrangement uses TRBV5-1 and TRBJ1-3, with D unclear. V gave up 0 bases and J gave up 2 bases, with 12 bases separating them. Germline CDR1 and CDR2: SGHRS and YFSETQ. The CDR3 runs 16 residues. The CDR3 loop reads CASSLATTRPGNTIYF. CDR3 sequence (DNA): TGCGCCAGCAGCTTGGCGACAACTCGGCCTGGAAACACCATATATTTT.

The genes are TRBV6-1 and TRBJ2-1; D is undetermined. CDR3 length: 13 residues. Trimming took 6 bases from V and 6 from J, leaving 12 bases between them. In germline, CDR1 is MNHNS, CDR2 SASEGT. The CDR3 coding sequence is TGTGCCAGCAGCCGCCACCTTGCCAATGAGCAGTTCTTC. This gives the protein CASSRHLANEQFF.

A word on this clonotype: A read error may produce the germline difference seen at one junction end. This chain links TRBV4-3 with TRBJ1-4; D gene uncertain. Germline V gene data show CDR1 as LGHNA and CDR2 as YSLEER. This CDR3 has 15 amino acids. CDR3 in amino acids: CASSQDRQVGEKLIF. CDR3 nucleotides: TGCGCCAGCAGCCAAGATCGGCAGGTCGGAGAAAAACTGATTTTT.

This clonotype was found a few times. The J gene is TRBJ1-4, the V gene TRBV12-3 or TRBV12-4; D remains ambiguous. V lost 3 bases to trimming and J lost 3 bases, with 8 bases between them. This CDR3 contains 14 residues. In nucleotides, the CDR3 is TGTGCCAGCAGTTTTTACGGGGCTAATGAAAAACTGTTTTTT. Protein sequence: CASSFYGANEKLFF.

The chain links TRBV5-1 to TRBJ2-1; D is perhaps TRBD2 (7 bases). The CDR3 spans 17 residues. Germline values: CDR1 SGHRS, CDR2 YFSETQ. The V and J ends lost 4 bases and 0 bases respectively, with 17 bases between them. The CDR3 region is CASSPGASGASYNEQFF. CDR3 bases: TGCGCCAGCAGCCCGGGGGCTAGCGGTGCCTCCTACAATGAGCAGTTCTTC.

This chain joins TRBV20-1 and TRBJ2-3; weak D call: TRBD1 (5 bases). This CDR3 region has 15 residues. V lost 1 base to trimming and J lost 2 bases, with 13 bases between them. Germline loops: CDR1 DFQATT, CDR2 SNEGSKA (reference sequence). This CDR3 is CSARVWTYPTDTQYF. DNA of the CDR3: TGCAGTGCTAGAGTTTGGACATACCCCACAGATACGCAGTATTTT.

The chain employs TRBV20-1 and TRBJ1-4; 8 bases agree with TRBD1. The CDR3 is made up of 14 amino acids. V lost 4 bases to trimming and J lost 5 bases; unmatched junction nucleotides: 6. Germline CDR1 reads DFQATT; CDR2 reads SNEGSKA (reference sequence). The CDR3, as DNA: TGCAGTGCTATTTCCCGGACAGGGAATGAAAAACTGTTTTTT. It yields the protein CSAISRTGNEKLFF.

This clonotype was picked up a small number of times. The rearrangement joins TRBV12-3 or TRBV12-4 to TRBJ2-3; D is perhaps TRBD1 or TRBD2 (5 bases each). The CDR3 runs 17 residues. Trimming cost V 6 bases and J 0 bases, with 19 bases left between them. CDR3 loop: CASSPRLGVGSTDTQYF. The CDR3 bases are TGTGCCAGCAGCCCGCGGTTGGGGGTAGGAAGCACAGATACGCAGTATTTT.

The chain combines TRBV12-3 or TRBV12-4 with TRBJ1-6; D uncertain. This CDR3 has 15 residues. V was cut by 3 bases and J by 5 bases, with 11 bases left in between. This CDR3 is CASSFLAGDNSPLHF. Written as DNA, the CDR3 is TGTGCCAGCAGTTTCTTAGCAGGAGATAATTCACCCCTCCACTTT.

Of note for this clonotype: One base away lies a much larger clone, so this may be a sequencing read error. The chain couples TRBV6-1 to TRBJ2-4; possibly TRBD2 for D (6 bases). This CDR3 contains 13 residues. Germline V lookup: CDR1 MNHNS, CDR2 SASEGT. The chain's CDR3 is CASQALAKNFQYF. In nucleotides, the CDR3 is TGTGCCAGCCAGGCACTAGCCAAAAACTTTCAGTACTTC.

This clonotype came up a few times. The chain has TRBV20-1 and TRBJ2-3; 7 bases agree with TRBD2. Germline V CDR1 and CDR2: DFQATT, SNEGSKA (reference sequence). The CDR3 extends over 14 amino acids. The V segment lost 6 bases and the J segment 2 bases; nucleotides outside the gene matches: 8. In nucleotides, the CDR3 is TGCAGTGCCCTGGGGCGGGGGACCACAGATACGCAGTATTTT. This codes for CSALGRGTTDTQYF.

In its sample, this clonotype was seen once. This rearrangement joins TRBV7-9 to TRBJ2-1; TRBD2 matches at 9 bases. The V and J ends lost 0 bases and 8 bases, in that order; junction bases with no gene match: 8. Germline-derived CDR1 and CDR2 are SEHNR and FQNEAQ (reference sequence). The CDR3 consists of 16 residues. The CDR3 DNA reads as TGTGCCAGCAGCTTAGCCCTAGCGGGGATTCCTGATGAGCAGTTCTTC. Protein: CASSLALAGIPDEQFF.

This clonotype was counted only a few times. This chain joins TRBV11-2 and TRBJ2-4; 14 bases agree with TRBD2. Germline V gene lookup returns CDR1 SGHAT and CDR2 FQNNGV. The CDR3 extends over 14 amino acids. V was clipped by 5 bases and J by 9 bases; unmatched bases: 3. The CDR3 loop is CASSQTSGGAIQYF. In DNA, the CDR3 is TGTGCCAGCAGCCAGACTAGCGGGGGGGCCATTCAGTACTTC.

V gene TRBV29-1 combines with J gene TRBJ2-7; D gene uncertain. The V and J ends lost 2 bases and 4 bases respectively, with 15 bases between them. This CDR3 comprises 14 residues. CDR1 is SQVTM and CDR2 is ANQGSEA in the germline V gene. The CDR3 DNA sequence: TGCAGCGTTGAACTCCAGACAAGACCTTACGAGCAGTACTTC. Its protein product is CSVELQTRPYEQYF.

The chain links TRBV27 to TRBJ2-7; no reliable D call. Germline lookup yields CDR1 MNHEY and CDR2 SMNVEV (reference sequence). The V gene lost 6 bases and the J gene lost 4 bases, with 13 bases spanning the gap. The CDR3 has 13 residues. Here the CDR3 reads CASSPYRLYEQYF. The CDR3 bases are TGTGCCAGCAGCCCCTATCGCCTATACGAGCAGTACTTC.

This clonotype was counted between two and nine times. The V and J genes are TRBV7-3 and TRBJ2-3; D remains unclear. Trimming took off 1 base at V and 0 bases at J, with 11 bases between the two ends. This CDR3 spans 16 amino acids. Germline values: CDR1 SGHTA, CDR2 FQGTGA. The CDR3 is CASSLIGLGSTDTQYF. The CDR3 DNA reads as TGTGCCAGCAGCTTAATTGGGCTGGGAAGCACAGATACGCAGTATTTT.

The V call is TRBV14, the J call TRBJ2-1; 8 bases match TRBD2. Germline assignment: CDR1 SGHDN and CDR2 FVKESK. V was clipped by 3 bases and J by 6 bases; unmatched bases: 10. The CDR3 consists of 16 residues. The DNA of the CDR3 is TGTGCCAGCAGCCATCGACGGGAGGGCATAAGCAATGAGCAGTTCTTC. Encoded protein: CASSHRREGISNEQFF.

This clonotype was observed many times. The junction does not match germline at one end; this may be a read error. The rearrangement uses TRBV5-1 and TRBJ1-1; D is unclear. The CDR3 covers 12 residues. In germline, CDR1 is SGHRS, CDR2 YFSETQ. Written as DNA, the CDR3 is TGTGCCAGCAGCTTACTAGGGACTGAAGCTTTCTTT. Protein: CASSLLGTEAFF.